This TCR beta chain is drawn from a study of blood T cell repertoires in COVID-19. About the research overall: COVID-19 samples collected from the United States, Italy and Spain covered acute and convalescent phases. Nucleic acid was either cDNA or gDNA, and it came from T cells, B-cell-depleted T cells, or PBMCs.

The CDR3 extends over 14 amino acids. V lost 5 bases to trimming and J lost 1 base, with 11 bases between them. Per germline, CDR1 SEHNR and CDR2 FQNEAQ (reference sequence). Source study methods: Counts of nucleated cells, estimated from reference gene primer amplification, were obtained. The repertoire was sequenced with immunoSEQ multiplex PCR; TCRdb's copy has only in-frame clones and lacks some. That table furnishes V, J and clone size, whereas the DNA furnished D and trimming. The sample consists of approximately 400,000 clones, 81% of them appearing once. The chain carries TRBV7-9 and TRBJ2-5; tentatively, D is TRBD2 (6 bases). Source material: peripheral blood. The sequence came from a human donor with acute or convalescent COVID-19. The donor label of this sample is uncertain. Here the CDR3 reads CASSPGDFQETQYF. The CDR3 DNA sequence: TGTGCCAGCAGCCCCGGGGACTTCCAAGAGACCCAGTACTTC.